The clone carrying this TCR beta chain was observed a few times. Its antigen is as yet unknown. The source of the sample is a study of regulatory T cells in long-lasting Graves disease. The study, taken as a whole, reports: Among the persistent patients, 2,741 public clonotypes were shared, more than the roughly 990 shared among new patients.

Trimming shortened V by 4 bases and J by 9 bases, and 14 bases separated the two germline ends. CDR1 and CDR2 (germline): SGHRS, YFSETQ. There are 12 residues in the CDR3. Construction of TCR beta libraries relied on iRepertoire HTBI primers and on Arm-PCR targeting CDR3 regions. TCRdb ran MiXCR on the multiplex PCR reads and lists one entry per CDR3 protein. The profile shows 500,000 or so distinct CDR3 sequences, 14% of them singletons. Stated time point: newly diagnosed GD, antithyroid drugs for less than 3 months. Preparation of the TCR library used RNA extracted from PBMCs. The same sample was also used in a study of T cells in Graves' hyperthyroidism and ophthalmopathy.

This TCR derives from a woman aged 50 to 60 with Graves disease. J is TRBJ2-7 and V is TRBV5-1; D perhaps matches TRBD1 (6 bases). The sample here was peripheral blood mononuclear cells (PBMCs), taken at new diagnosis, from a patient treated with antithyroid drugs. The CDR3 DNA reads TGCGCCAGCAGCCCCCAGGGGACCTCGCAGTACTTC. Translation gives CASSPQGTSQYF.